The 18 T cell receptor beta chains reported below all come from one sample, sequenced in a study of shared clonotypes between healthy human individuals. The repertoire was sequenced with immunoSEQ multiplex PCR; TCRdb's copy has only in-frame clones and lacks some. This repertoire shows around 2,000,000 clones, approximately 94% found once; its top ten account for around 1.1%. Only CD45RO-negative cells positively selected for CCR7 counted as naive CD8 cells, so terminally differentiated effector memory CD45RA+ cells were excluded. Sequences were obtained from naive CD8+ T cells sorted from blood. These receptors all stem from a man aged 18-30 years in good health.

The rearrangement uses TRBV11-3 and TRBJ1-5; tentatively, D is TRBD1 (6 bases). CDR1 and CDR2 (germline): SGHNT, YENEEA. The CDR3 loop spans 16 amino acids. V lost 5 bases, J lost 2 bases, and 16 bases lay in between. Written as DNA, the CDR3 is TGTGCCAGCAGCCTGAGACAGGTGAGGGGCAATCAGCCCCAGCATTTT. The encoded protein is CASSLRQVRGNQPQHF.

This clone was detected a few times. The chain's CDR3 is CASSLLAVGLGEQFF. For the CDR3, the DNA is TGTGCCAGCAGCTTGTTAGCGGTCGGGCTGGGTGAGCAGTTCTTC. The V call is TRBV7-2, the J call TRBJ2-1, with D tentatively TRBD2 (6 bases). Trimming removed 3 bases at V and 9 bases at J, with 18 bases between. Germline V gene sequence: CDR1 SGHTA, CDR2 FQGNSA. The CDR3 runs 15 residues.

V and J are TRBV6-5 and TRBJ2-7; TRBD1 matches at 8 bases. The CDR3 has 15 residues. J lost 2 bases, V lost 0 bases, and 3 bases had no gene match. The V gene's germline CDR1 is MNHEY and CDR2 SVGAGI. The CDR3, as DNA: TGTGCCAGCAGTTACTCGCCGACAGGGGCCTACGAGCAGTACTTC. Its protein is CASSYSPTGAYEQYF.

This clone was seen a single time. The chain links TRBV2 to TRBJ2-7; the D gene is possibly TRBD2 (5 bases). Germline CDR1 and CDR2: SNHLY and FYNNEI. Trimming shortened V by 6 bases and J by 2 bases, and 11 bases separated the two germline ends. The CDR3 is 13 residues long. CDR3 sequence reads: CASSSRETYEQYF. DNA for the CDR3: TGTGCCAGCAGCTCACGGGAAACCTACGAGCAGTACTTC.

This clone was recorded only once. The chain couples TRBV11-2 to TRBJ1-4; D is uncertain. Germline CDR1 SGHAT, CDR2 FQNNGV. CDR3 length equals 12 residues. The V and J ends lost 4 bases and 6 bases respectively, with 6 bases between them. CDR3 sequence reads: CASSSPDEKLFF. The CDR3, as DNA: TGTGCCAGCAGCTCCCCTGATGAAAAACTGTTTTTT. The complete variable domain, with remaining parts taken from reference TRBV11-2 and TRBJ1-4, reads EAGVAQSPRYKIIEKRQSVAFWCNPISGHATLYWYQQILGQGPKLLIQFQNNGVVDDSQLPKDRFSAERLKGVDSTLKIQPAKLEDSAVYLCASSSPDEKLFFGSGTQLSVL.

The CDR3 is CASSAPQGLARTDTQYF. The CDR3 DNA sequence: TGTGCCAGCAGCGCTCCCCAGGGACTAGCCCGCACAGATACGCAGTATTTT. This chain links TRBV9 with TRBJ2-3, with 9 bases identical to TRBD2. The trim removed 3 bases at V and 1 base at J, leaving 9 bases unmatched. The CDR3 sequence is 17 residues long. Germline CDR1 reads SGDLS; CDR2 reads YYNGEE.

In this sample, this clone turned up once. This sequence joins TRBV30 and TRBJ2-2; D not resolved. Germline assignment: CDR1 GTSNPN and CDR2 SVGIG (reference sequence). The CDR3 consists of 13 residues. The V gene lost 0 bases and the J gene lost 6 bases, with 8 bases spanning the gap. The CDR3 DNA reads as TGTGCCTGGAGTGTACTACTTCCCGGGGAGCTGTTTTTT. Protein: CAWSVLLPGELFF.

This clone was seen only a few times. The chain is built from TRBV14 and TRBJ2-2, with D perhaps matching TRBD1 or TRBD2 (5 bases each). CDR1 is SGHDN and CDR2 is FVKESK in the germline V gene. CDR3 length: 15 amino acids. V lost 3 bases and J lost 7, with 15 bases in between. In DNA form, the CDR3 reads TGTGCCAGCAGCCAGGGGACGGATGCGGGCGGGGAGCTGTTTTTT. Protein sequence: CASSQGTDAGGELFF.

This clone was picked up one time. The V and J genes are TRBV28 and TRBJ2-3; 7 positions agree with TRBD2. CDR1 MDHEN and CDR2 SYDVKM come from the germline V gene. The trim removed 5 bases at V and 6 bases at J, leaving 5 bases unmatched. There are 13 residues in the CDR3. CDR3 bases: TGTGCCAGCAGTCGGGGGGAGGTTGATACGCAGTATTTT. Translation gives CASSRGEVDTQYF.

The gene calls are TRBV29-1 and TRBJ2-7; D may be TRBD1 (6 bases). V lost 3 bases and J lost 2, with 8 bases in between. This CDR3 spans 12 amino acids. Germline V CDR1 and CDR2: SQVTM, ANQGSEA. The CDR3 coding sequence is TGCAGCGTTGATGAGGGGGCCTACGAGCAGTACTTC. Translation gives CSVDEGAYEQYF.

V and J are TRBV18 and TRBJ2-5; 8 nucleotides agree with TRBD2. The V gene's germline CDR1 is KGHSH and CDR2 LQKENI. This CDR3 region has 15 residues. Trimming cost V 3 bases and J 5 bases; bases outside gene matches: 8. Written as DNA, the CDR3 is TGTGCCAGCTCACCCTCAGCGGGAGTAGGGGAGACCCAGTACTTC. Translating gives CASSPSAGVGETQYF.

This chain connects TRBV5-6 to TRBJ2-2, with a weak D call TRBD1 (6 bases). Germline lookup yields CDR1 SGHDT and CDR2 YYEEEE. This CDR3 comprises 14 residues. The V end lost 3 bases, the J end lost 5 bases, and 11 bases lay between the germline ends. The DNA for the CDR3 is TGTGCCAGCAGCTATCAGGGGAAAACCGGGGAGCTGTTTTTT. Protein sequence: CASSYQGKTGELFF.

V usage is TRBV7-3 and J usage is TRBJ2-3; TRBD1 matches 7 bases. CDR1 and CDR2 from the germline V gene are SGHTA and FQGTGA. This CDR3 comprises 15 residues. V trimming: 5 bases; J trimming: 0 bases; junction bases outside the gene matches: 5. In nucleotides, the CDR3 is TGTGCCAGCAGCCCGACAGGGTGGAGCACAGATACGCAGTATTTT. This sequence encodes CASSPTGWSTDTQYF.

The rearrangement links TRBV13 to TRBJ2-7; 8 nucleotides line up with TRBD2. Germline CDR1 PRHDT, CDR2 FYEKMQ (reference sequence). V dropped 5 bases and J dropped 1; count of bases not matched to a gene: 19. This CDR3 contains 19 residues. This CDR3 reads CASSPSLASTSGFSYEQYF. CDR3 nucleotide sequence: TGTGCCAGCAGCCCCAGTCTGGCCAGCACTAGCGGATTTTCCTACGAGCAGTACTTC.

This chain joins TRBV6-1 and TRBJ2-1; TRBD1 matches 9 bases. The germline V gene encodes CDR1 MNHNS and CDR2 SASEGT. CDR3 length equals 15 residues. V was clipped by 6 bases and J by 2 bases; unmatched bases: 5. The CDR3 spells CASREDRGTYNEQFF. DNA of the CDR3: TGTGCCAGCAGGGAGGACAGGGGCACCTACAATGAGCAGTTCTTC.

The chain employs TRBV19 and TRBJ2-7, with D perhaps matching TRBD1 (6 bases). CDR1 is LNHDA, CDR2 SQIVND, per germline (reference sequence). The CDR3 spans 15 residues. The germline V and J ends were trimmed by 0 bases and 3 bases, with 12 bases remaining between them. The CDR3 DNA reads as TGTGCCAGTAGTATAGACGACAGGTACCTCTACGAGCAGTACTTC. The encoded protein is CASSIDDRYLYEQYF.

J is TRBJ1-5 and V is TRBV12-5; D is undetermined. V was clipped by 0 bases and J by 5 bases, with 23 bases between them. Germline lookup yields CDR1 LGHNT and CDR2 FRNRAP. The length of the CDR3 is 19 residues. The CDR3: CASGLVPILRHRKDQPQHF. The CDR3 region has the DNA TGTGCTAGTGGTTTGGTCCCTATACTCAGACATAGGAAGGATCAGCCCCAGCATTTT. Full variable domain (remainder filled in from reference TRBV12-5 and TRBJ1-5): DARVTQTPRHKVTEMGQEVTMRCQPILGHNTVFWYRQTMMQGLELLAYFRNRAPLDDSGMPKDRFSAEMPDATLATLKIQPSEPRDSAVYFCASGLVPILRHRKDQPQHFGDGTRLSIL.

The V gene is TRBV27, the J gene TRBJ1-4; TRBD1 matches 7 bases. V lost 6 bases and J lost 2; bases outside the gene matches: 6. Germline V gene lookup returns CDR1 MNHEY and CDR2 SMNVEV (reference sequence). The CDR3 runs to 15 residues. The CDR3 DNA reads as TGTGCCAGCAGACTTACGGACAGGACTAATGAAAAACTGTTTTTT. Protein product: CASRLTDRTNEKLFF.